Shown below are 24 T cell receptor beta chains from a single sample sequenced in a study of T cells in women clearing cervical HPV infection. Clones were sequenced by immunoSEQ multiplex PCR, and TCRdb holds only the in-frame ones, with some missing. The sample has roughly 30,000 clones. The source material was blood buffy coat. The receptors stem from a woman aged 18-70 years with a cervical HPV16 infection that either progressed to CIN3+ or cleared (not recorded which).

As to this clone: The observed sequence ends 3 residues before the CDR3 terminus, with the missing tail filled in from the germline J gene. The chain uses TRBV11-1 and TRBJ2-1; TRBD1 matches at 7 bases. Trimming removed 1 base from V and 6 bases from J; junction bases left unmatched: 6. This CDR3 is built from 15 residues. CDR1 and CDR2 from the germline V gene are SGHAT and FQDESV (reference sequence). The CDR3 loop reads CASSLGQGVFNEQFF. The CDR3 bases that were read are TGTGCCAGCAGCTTAGGTCAGGGGGTTTTCAATGAG.

On this clone itself: The read finishes 3 residues shy of the CDR3 end, and the germline J gene is used to complete it. The chain couples TRBV7-2 to TRBJ1-2; tentative D call: TRBD1 (5 bases). The V gene's germline CDR1 is SGHTA and CDR2 FQGNSA. The CDR3 is made up of 13 amino acids. CDR3 DNA, as far as it was read: TGTGCCAGCAGCCTACTAGCAGGGACCGAC. Translating it yields CASSLLAGTD. The entire CDR3 protein reads CASSLLAGTDYTF.

For this clone: Sequencing ends 3 residues short of the CDR3 end; the germline J gene provides the rest. The chain recombines TRBV14 with TRBJ1-4; possible D gene TRBD1, 6 bases. The length of the CDR3 is 15 residues. V was trimmed by 1 base and J by 3 bases, leaving 9 bases between them. In germline, CDR1 is SGHDN, CDR2 FVKESK. The CDR3 sequence is CASSQVQGPNEKLFF. The part of the CDR3 DNA that was read is TGTGCCAGCAGCCAAGTGCAGGGGCCTAATGAAAAA.

Notes on this clone: The CDR3 end lies 3 residues beyond the end of the read and is filled in from the germline J gene. The chain links TRBV18 to TRBJ1-2; D call uncertain. Germline CDR1 KGHSH, CDR2 LQKENI. V was pared by 3 bases and J by 0 bases, with 8 bases between. The CDR3 contains 14 residues. CDR3 sequence: CASSPTEANYGYTF. Partial CDR3 DNA: TGTGCCAGCTCACCCACAGAAGCTAACTATGGC. The full variable domain, rest sourced from reference TRBV18 and TRBJ1-2, is NAGVMQNPRHLVRRRGQEARLRCSPMKGHSHVYWYRQLPEEGLKFMVYLQKENIIDESGMPKERFSAEFPKEGPSILRIQQVVRGDSAAYFCASSPTEANYGYTFGSGTRLTVV.

As regards this clone: Read data end 3 residues before the CDR3 end; the end is taken from the germline J gene. The J gene is TRBJ1-2, the V gene TRBV6-1, with TRBD1 as a possible D gene (5 bases). V was shortened by 4 bases and J by 4 bases, with 10 bases between the two germline ends. Germline values: CDR1 MNHNS, CDR2 SASEGT. The CDR3 has 13 residues. The CDR3 bases that were read are TGTGCCAGCAGTGTCCAGGGAGGCTATGGC. This codes for CASSVQGGYG. The whole CDR3 sequence reads CASSVQGGYGYTF.

A word on this clone: The read terminates 3 residues before the CDR3 end, so the remaining end is supplied by the germline J gene. The genes are TRBV19 and TRBJ2-6; D not resolved. V lost 6 bases to trimming and J lost 3 bases, with 9 bases between them. The CDR3 extends over 14 amino acids. CDR1 LNHDA and CDR2 SQIVND come from the germline V gene (reference sequence). The CDR3 reads CASRLTSGANVLTF. The sequenced part of the CDR3 DNA is TGTGCCAGTAGACTAACCAGTGGGGCCAACGTC.

As to this clone: The read halts 3 residues ahead of the CDR3 end, with the missing end drawn from the germline J gene. This sequence joins TRBV20-1 and TRBJ2-1, with 10 nucleotides matching TRBD2. CDR3 length: 15 residues. The junction had 2 bases not matched to a gene; V was cut back by 1 base and J by 2 bases. Germline assignment: CDR1 DFQATT and CDR2 SNEGSKA (reference sequence). The part of the CDR3 DNA that was read is TGCAGTGCTAGAGTAGCGGGGGGACCCTACAATGAG. Translation gives CSARVAGGPYNE. The whole CDR3 sequence is CSARVAGGPYNEQFF.

Worth noting for this clone: Read sequence stops 3 residues before the CDR3 end, and the germline J gene provides the missing end. The rearrangement links TRBV2 to TRBJ1-5, with D possibly TRBD1 on 6 matching bases. V lost 4 bases, J lost 5 bases, and 9 bases lay in between. The CDR3 is made up of 13 amino acids. Germline V gene data show CDR1 as SNHLY and CDR2 as FYNNEI. CDR3: CASSGTGHQPQHF. The part of the CDR3 DNA that was read is TGTGCCAGCAGTGGTACAGGGCATCAGCCC. Full variable domain (remainder filled in from reference TRBV2 and TRBJ1-5): EPEVTQTPSHQVTQMGQEVILRCVPISNHLYFYWYRQILGQKVEFLVSFYNNEISEKSEIFDDQFSVERPDGSNFTLKIRSTKLEDSAMYFCASSGTGHQPQHFGDGTRLSIL.

Details on this clone: Germline is not matched at one junction end, which may reflect a read error. The sequence runs out 3 residues before the end of the CDR3; the remainder is reconstructed from the germline J gene. V and J are TRBV5-6 and TRBJ1-2, with a tentative D call TRBD1 (6 bases). The CDR3 sequence is 14 residues long. The V gene's germline CDR1 is SGHDT and CDR2 YYEEEE. The CDR3 loop reads CASSLGVHRDGYTF. Incomplete CDR3 DNA: TGTGCTAGCAGCTTGGGGGTGCACAGGGATGGC.

In the case of this clone: The read ends 3 residues shy of where the CDR3 ends; the end is completed using the germline J gene. This chain connects TRBV7-9 to TRBJ2-1, with 8 bases fitting TRBD1. This CDR3 has 15 amino acids. CDR1 and CDR2 from the germline V gene are SEHNR and FQNEAQ (reference sequence). Losses at the gene ends were 7 bases for V and 4 bases for J; bases not matched to a gene: 9. CDR3 amino acids: CASTLSDRGYNEQFF. The sequenced part of the CDR3 DNA is TGTGCCAGCACCCTTAGCGACAGGGGTTACAATGAG.

CDR3: CAWRVSGTSGNEQFF. The part of the CDR3 DNA that was read is TGTGCCTGGCGCGTCTCCGGGACTAGCGGCAATGAG. This chain connects TRBV30 to TRBJ2-1; the match to TRBD2 covers 11 bases. The CDR3 extends 3 residues past the end of the read, so its final part is completed from the germline J gene. With V trimmed by 5 bases and J by 6 bases, 9 bases remained unmatched. The CDR3 loop spans 15 amino acids. From germline, CDR1 is GTSNPN and CDR2 SVGIG (reference sequence).

A note on this clone: The sequence runs out 3 residues before the end of the CDR3; the remainder is reconstructed from the germline J gene. The rearrangement joins TRBV7-2 to TRBJ1-2; unclear D gene. CDR1 and CDR2 (germline): SGHTA, FQGNSA. This CDR3 has 13 residues. The CDR3 is CASSIAGTYDYTF. The CDR3 DNA, read in part, is TGTGCCAGCAGCATTGCCGGTACCTACGAC.

With respect to this clone: The read terminates 3 residues ahead of where the CDR3 ends, so the germline J gene completes it. This sequence joins TRBV13 and TRBJ1-6, with D tentatively TRBD1 (5 bases). From germline, CDR1 is PRHDT and CDR2 FYEKMQ (reference sequence). V was shortened by 1 base and J by 8 bases, with 9 bases between the two germline ends. The CDR3 is made up of 14 amino acids. CDR3 region: CASSLEQGDSPLHF. The part of the CDR3 DNA that was read is TGTGCCAGCAGCTTAGAGCAGGGAGATTCACCC. Full variable domain (outside the CDR3, taken from reference TRBV13 and TRBJ1-6): AAGVIQSPRHLIKEKRETATLKCYPIPRHDTVYWYQQGPGQDPQFLISFYEKMQSDKGSIPDRFSAQQFSDYHSELNMSSLELGDSALYFCASSLEQGDSPLHFGNGTRLTVT.

Concerning this clone itself: The CDR3 extends 3 residues past the end of the read, so its final part is completed from the germline J gene. This chain connects TRBV20-1 to TRBJ2-1, with D tentatively TRBD1 (6 bases). The CDR3 covers 14 residues. Germline CDR1 reads DFQATT; CDR2 reads SNEGSKA (reference sequence). V was clipped by 0 bases and J by 5 bases, with 11 bases between them. This CDR3 reads CSAREGRGNNEQFF. The part of the CDR3 DNA that was read is TGCAGTGCTAGAGAAGGAAGGGGGAACAATGAG.

Notes on this clone: The CDR3 extends 3 residues past the end of the read, so its final part is completed from the germline J gene. The genes are TRBV5-1 and TRBJ2-3; 7 nucleotides agree with TRBD2. Germline V gene data show CDR1 as SGHRS and CDR2 as YFSETQ. Trimming at V came to 0 bases and at J to 4 bases, leaving 14 bases not matched to a gene. This CDR3 comprises 18 residues. The sequenced CDR3 bases are TGCGCCAGCAGCTTGGCGTTACTAGCGACCGGGGTGGCAGATACG. Translating it yields CASSLALLATGVADT. The entire CDR3 is CASSLALLATGVADTQYF.

A note on this clone: Read sequence stops 3 residues before the CDR3 end, and the germline J gene provides the missing end. This chain uses TRBV5-1 with TRBJ1-2; D gene unclear. V lost 2 bases, J lost 4 bases, and 9 bases lay in between. This CDR3 spans 13 amino acids. Germline V gene lookup returns CDR1 SGHRS and CDR2 YFSETQ. CDR3 sequence: CASSLGSSYGYTF. Incomplete CDR3 DNA: TGCGCCAGCAGCTTAGGCAGTTCCTATGGC.

Worth noting for this clone: Sequencing ends 3 residues short of the CDR3 end; the germline J gene provides the rest. The gene calls are TRBV18 and TRBJ1-2, with a weak D call TRBD1 (6 bases). Germline CDR1 KGHSH, CDR2 LQKENI. CDR3 size: 12 residues. V was clipped by 3 bases and J by 6 bases, with 8 bases between them. The chain's CDR3 is CASSPDSNGYTF. Incomplete CDR3 DNA: TGTGCCAGCTCACCGGACAGTAATGGC.

To note about this clone: The CDR3 end falls 3 residues outside the read, so it is completed with the germline J gene. The genes are TRBV30 and TRBJ2-7; 11 nucleotides line up with TRBD2. The J segment lost 1 base and the V segment lost 3 bases, leaving 8 bases of the junction unmatched. This CDR3 is built from 16 residues. Germline V gene lookup returns CDR1 GTSNPN and CDR2 SVGIG (reference sequence). The part of the CDR3 DNA that was read is TGTGCCTGGAGGGCCACTAGCGGGAGATTGTCCTACGAG. It specifies CAWRATSGRLSYE. The entire CDR3 sequence reads CAWRATSGRLSYEQYF.

On this clone: The sequenced fragment ends 3 residues before the CDR3 boundary, so the rest is inferred from the germline J gene. The chain combines TRBV6-2 or TRBV6-3 with TRBJ2-3; possibly TRBD1 for D (5 bases). The CDR3 loop spans 13 amino acids. The germline gives CDR1 MNHEY, CDR2 SVGEGT. This CDR3 is CASSHDSNQPQYF. The covered CDR3 bases are TGTGCCAGCAGCCACGACAGTAATCAGCCG.

The CDR3 loop is CASSPRKGLAGATDTQYF. CDR3 bases read: TGTGCCAGCTCACCTCGAAAAGGACTAGCGGGAGCCACAGATACG. This chain uses TRBV18 with TRBJ2-3; TRBD2 aligns across 13 bases. The sequenced fragment ends 3 residues before the CDR3 boundary, so the rest is inferred from the germline J gene. With 3 bases clipped from V and 2 bases from J, the junction kept 8 bases outside the gene matches. CDR3 size: 18 residues. Germline lookup yields CDR1 KGHSH and CDR2 LQKENI. Full variable domain (missing parts from reference TRBV18 and TRBJ2-3): NAGVMQNPRHLVRRRGQEARLRCSPMKGHSHVYWYRQLPEEGLKFMVYLQKENIIDESGMPKERFSAEFPKEGPSILRIQQVVRGDSAAYFCASSPRKGLAGATDTQYFGPGTRLTVL.

Concerning this clone itself: Sequencing ends 3 residues short of the CDR3 end; the germline J gene provides the rest. The V call is TRBV20-1, the J call TRBJ1-2; 9 nucleotides line up with TRBD1. The J segment lost 5 bases and the V segment lost 3 bases, leaving 4 bases of the junction unmatched. This CDR3 region has 13 residues. In germline, CDR1 is DFQATT, CDR2 SNEGSKA (reference sequence). The CDR3 protein is CSASGQGMYGYTF. The CDR3 bases that were read are TGCAGTGCTAGCGGACAGGGGATGTATGGC.

A remark on this clone: The sequence runs out 3 residues before the end of the CDR3; the remainder is reconstructed from the germline J gene. This chain links TRBV19 with TRBJ2-6, with 10 bases fitting TRBD1. This CDR3 is built from 17 residues. Trimming took 5 bases from V and 1 from J; bases not matched to a gene: 5. Germline V gene lookup returns CDR1 LNHDA and CDR2 SQIVND (reference sequence). CDR3 bases read: TGTGCCAGTAGTTTCGGGACAGGGGTTTCTGGGGCCAACGTC. This codes for CASSFGTGVSGANV. The entire CDR3 sequence reads CASSFGTGVSGANVLTF.

Turning to this clone: The CDR3 extends 3 residues past the end of the read, so its final part is completed from the germline J gene. The chain has TRBV30 and TRBJ2-1, with 9 positions matching TRBD2. Per the germline V gene, CDR1 is GTSNPN and CDR2 is SVGIG (reference sequence). The CDR3 contains 16 residues. V gave up 5 bases and J gave up 2 bases; unmatched junction bases: 10. The part of the CDR3 DNA that was read is TGTGCCTGGGGACGTACGCGGGAGGGCACCTACAATGAG. It yields the protein CAWGRTREGTYNE. The entire CDR3 protein reads CAWGRTREGTYNEQFF.

Turning to this clone: The sequenced fragment ends 3 residues before the CDR3 boundary, so the rest is inferred from the germline J gene. The V gene is TRBV5-6, the J gene TRBJ2-5; 12 nucleotides line up with TRBD2. The V and J ends lost 3 bases and 0 bases, in that order; junction bases with no gene match: 0. The CDR3 contains 15 residues. Germline values: CDR1 SGHDT, CDR2 YYEEEE. The covered CDR3 bases are TGTGCCAGCAGCTGGACTAGCGGGGACCAAGAGACC. It translates to CASSWTSGDQET. The entire CDR3 protein reads CASSWTSGDQETQYF.